The next 10 T cell receptor beta chains were all read from a single sample in a study of shared clonotypes between healthy human individuals (dated by TCRdb to about 2020). The library was generated by the immunoSEQ multiplex PCR assay. TCRdb mirrors the immuneACCESS table, restricted to in-frame sequences. Some clones are absent from its copies; in checked studies, under half trace to an unresolved V gene, and the reason for the others is unknown. Counted in this sample were 850,000 to 1,100,000 clones; approximately 80% of them appeared once. The ten largest clones take up 0.89% of the sample. The sample was memory CD4+ T cells from PBMCs. The cell subset or site label for this specimen denotes: CD45RA-negative fraction. The receptors were gathered from a man aged 18 to 35 in good health. Some clones in this sample may be carry-over from other donors' samples.

The V and J genes are TRBV9 and TRBJ2-1, with TRBD2 matching over 10 bases. Looked up from germline, CDR1 is SGDLS and CDR2 is YYNGEE. The V and J ends lost 0 bases and 5 bases, in that order; junction bases with no gene match: 2. This CDR3 has 15 amino acids. The CDR3 DNA reads as TGTGCCAGCAGCGTAGGCGGACTAGCGGACAATGAGCAGTTCTTC. Residues: CASSVGGLADNEQFF.

V and J are TRBV20-1 and TRBJ2-1, with unresolved D. There are 11 residues in the CDR3. CDR1 is DFQATT, CDR2 SNEGSKA, per germline (reference sequence). V was cut by 2 bases and J by 10 bases, with 9 bases left in between. The CDR3 sequence: CSARSLGEQFF. CDR3 nucleotide sequence: TGCAGTGCTAGAAGTTTAGGCGAGCAGTTCTTC.

The CDR3 sequence is CASTRTSGRGTQYF. DNA for the CDR3: TGTGCCAGCACCCGGACTAGCGGGAGAGGTACGCAGTATTTT. The chain combines TRBV14 with TRBJ2-3; 13 bases align to TRBD2. There are 14 residues in the CDR3. CDR1 is SGHDN and CDR2 is FVKESK in the germline V gene. J lost 8 bases, V lost 7 bases, and 6 bases had no gene match.

V is TRBV11-2 and J is TRBJ2-3; tentatively, D is TRBD1 or TRBD2 (7 bases each). Germline loops: CDR1 SGHAT, CDR2 FQNNGV. V lost 5 bases, J lost 3 bases, and 21 bases lay in between. The CDR3 has 17 residues. CDR3 protein: CASSLGGGSGRTDTQYF. The DNA of the CDR3 is TGTGCCAGCAGCCTAGGGGGCGGGAGTGGCCGAACAGATACGCAGTATTTT. Using reference TRBV11-2 and TRBJ2-3 for the parts outside the CDR3, the full variable domain is EAGVAQSPRYKIIEKRQSVAFWCNPISGHATLYWYQQILGQGPKLLIQFQNNGVVDDSQLPKDRFSAERLKGVDSTLKIQPAKLEDSAVYLCASSLGGGSGRTDTQYFGPGTRLTVL.

The genes are TRBV5-8 and TRBJ2-5; D is ambiguous. The CDR3 consists of 15 residues. The V end lost 0 bases, the J end lost 5 bases, and 14 bases lay between the germline ends. Germline V gene lookup returns CDR1 SGHTS and CDR2 YDEGEE. CDR3 coding DNA: TGTGCCAGCAGCTTGGGGTCAGACTCGTGGGAGACCCAGTACTTC. Residues: CASSLGSDSWETQYF.

The V and J genes are TRBV6-4 and TRBJ1-2, with D perhaps TRBD1 (5 bases). The CDR3 sequence is 12 residues long. CDR1 and CDR2 from the germline V gene are MRHNA and SNTAGT. V was trimmed by 3 bases and J by 7 bases, leaving 9 bases between them. CDR3 sequence (DNA): TGTGCCAGCAGTGAGGGGGGTGGTGGCTACACCTTC. This gives the protein CASSEGGGGYTF.

J is TRBJ2-1 and V is TRBV7-9; D is perhaps TRBD1 (7 bases). The CDR3 loop spans 15 amino acids. The ends were cut back, 2 bases at V and 5 bases at J, with 13 bases in the middle. Germline V gene lookup returns CDR1 SEHNR and CDR2 FQNEAQ (reference sequence). DNA for the CDR3: TGTGCCAGCAGCTTACGGGGGACAGCTAACAATGAGCAGTTCTTC. It codes for CASSLRGTANNEQFF.

This clone was counted at least ten times. The rearrangement joins TRBV19 to TRBJ2-1, with 8 bases fitting TRBD2. V was pared by 3 bases and J by 7 bases, with 5 bases of the junction left unmatched. Per the germline V gene, CDR1 is LNHDA and CDR2 is SQIVND (reference sequence). This CDR3 region has 14 residues. In DNA, the CDR3 is TGTGCCAGTAGTATGCGGGAGGCTCCGAATGAGCAGTTCTTC. This encodes CASSMREAPNEQFF.

This clone appeared a single time. The chain recombines TRBV5-6 with TRBJ2-7, with a possible D match to TRBD1 (6 bases). The CDR3 contains 18 residues. Per germline, CDR1 SGHDT and CDR2 YYEEEE. Trimming cost V 4 bases and J 2 bases, with 25 bases left between them. The chain's CDR3 is CASSQEPSVGGSPYEQYF. The CDR3 nucleotides read TGTGCCAGCAGCCAGGAGCCCTCCGTTGGGGGCAGCCCCTACGAGCAGTACTTC.

The chain uses TRBV7-2 and TRBJ2-3; D unclear. The CDR3 has 12 residues. Germline loops: CDR1 SGHTA, CDR2 FQGNSA. V lost 4 bases to trimming and J lost 4 bases, with 6 bases between them. CDR3 sequence: CASSSFADTQYF. For the CDR3, the DNA is TGTGCCAGCAGCTCCTTTGCAGATACGCAGTATTTT.